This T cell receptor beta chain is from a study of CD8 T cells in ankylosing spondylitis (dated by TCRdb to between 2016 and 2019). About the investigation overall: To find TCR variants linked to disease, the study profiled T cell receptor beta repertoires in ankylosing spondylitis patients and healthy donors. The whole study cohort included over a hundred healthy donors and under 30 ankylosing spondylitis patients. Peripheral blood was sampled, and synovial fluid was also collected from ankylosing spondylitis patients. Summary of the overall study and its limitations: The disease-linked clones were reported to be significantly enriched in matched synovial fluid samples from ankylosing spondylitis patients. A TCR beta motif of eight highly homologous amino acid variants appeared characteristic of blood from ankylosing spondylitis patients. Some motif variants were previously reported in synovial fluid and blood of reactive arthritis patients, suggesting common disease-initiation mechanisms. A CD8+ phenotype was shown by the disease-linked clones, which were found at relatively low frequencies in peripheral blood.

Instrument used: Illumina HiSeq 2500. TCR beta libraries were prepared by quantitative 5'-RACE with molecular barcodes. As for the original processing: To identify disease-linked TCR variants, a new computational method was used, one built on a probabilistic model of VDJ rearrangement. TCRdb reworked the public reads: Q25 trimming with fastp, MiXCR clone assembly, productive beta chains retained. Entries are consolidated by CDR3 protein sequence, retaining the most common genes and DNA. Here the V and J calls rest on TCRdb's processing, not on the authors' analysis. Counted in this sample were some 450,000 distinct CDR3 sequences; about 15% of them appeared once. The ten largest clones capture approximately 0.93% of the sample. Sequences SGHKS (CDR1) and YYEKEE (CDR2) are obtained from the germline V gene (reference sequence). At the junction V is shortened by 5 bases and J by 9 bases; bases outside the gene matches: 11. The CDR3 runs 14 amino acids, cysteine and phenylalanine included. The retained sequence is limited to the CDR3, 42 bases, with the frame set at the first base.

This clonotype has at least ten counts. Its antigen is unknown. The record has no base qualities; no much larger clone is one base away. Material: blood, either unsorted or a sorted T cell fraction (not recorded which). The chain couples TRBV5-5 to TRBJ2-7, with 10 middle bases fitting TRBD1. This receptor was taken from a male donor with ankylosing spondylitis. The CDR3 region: CASSSPGQGSGQYF. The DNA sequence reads TGTGCCAGCAGTTCCCCGGGACAGGGGAGCGGGCAGTACTTC.